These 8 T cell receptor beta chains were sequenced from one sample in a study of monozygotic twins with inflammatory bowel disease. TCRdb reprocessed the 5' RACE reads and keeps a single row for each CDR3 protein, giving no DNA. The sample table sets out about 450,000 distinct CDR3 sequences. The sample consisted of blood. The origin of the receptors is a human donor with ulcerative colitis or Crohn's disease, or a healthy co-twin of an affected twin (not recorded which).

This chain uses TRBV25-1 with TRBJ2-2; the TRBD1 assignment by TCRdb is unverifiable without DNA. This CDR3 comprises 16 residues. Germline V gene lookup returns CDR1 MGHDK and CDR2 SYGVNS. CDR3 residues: CASSDTGLGDTGELFF.

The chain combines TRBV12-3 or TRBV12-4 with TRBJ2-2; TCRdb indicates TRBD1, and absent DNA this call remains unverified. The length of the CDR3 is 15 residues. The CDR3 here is CASTRKGANTGELFF.

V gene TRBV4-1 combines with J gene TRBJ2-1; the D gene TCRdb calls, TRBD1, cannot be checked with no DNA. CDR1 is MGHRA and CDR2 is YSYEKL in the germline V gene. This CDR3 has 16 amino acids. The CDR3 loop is CASSQAAGGSYNEQFF.

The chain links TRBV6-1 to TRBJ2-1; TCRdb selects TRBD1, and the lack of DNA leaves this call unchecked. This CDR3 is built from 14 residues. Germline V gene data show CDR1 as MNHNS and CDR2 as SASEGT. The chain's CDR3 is CASSRQGARDEQFF.

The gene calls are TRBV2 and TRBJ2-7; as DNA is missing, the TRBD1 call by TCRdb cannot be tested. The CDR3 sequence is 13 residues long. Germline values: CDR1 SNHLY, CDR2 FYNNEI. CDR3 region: CASTAQGSYEQYF.

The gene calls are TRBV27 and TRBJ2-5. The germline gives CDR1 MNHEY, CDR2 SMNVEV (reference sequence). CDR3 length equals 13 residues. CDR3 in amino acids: CASSWFGGETQYF.

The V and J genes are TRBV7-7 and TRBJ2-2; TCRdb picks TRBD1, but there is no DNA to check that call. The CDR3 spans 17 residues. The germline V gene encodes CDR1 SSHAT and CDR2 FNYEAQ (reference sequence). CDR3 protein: CASSLAGTGSNTGELFF.

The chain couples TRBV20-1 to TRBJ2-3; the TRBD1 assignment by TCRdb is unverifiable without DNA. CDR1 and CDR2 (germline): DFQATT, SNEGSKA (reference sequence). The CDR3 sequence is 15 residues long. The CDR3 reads CSAGPLRGHTDTQYF.